Below are 19 T cell receptor beta chains sequenced from a single sample in a study of blood T cell repertoires in COVID-19. Clones were read by immunoSEQ multiplex PCR, and TCRdb kept only the in-frame ones, dropping some. The sample lists under 130,000 clones, roughly 79% occurring once. Input material: peripheral blood. These receptors all come from a man at least 80 years old with acute or convalescent COVID-19.

The chain links TRBV29-1 to TRBJ2-3, with TRBD2 as a possible D gene (5 bases). The V gene lost 7 bases and the J gene lost 5 bases, with 19 bases spanning the gap. CDR3 length: 14 amino acids. Germline lookup yields CDR1 SQVTM and CDR2 ANQGSEA. The CDR3 loop reads CSATGVGVGDTQYF. The CDR3 DNA reads TGCAGCGCCACTGGGGTGGGAGTAGGAGATACGCAGTATTTT.

The chain uses TRBV6-5 and TRBJ2-5; D might be TRBD1 (6 bases). Trimming took 3 bases from V and 5 from J, leaving 13 bases between them. The germline V gene has CDR1 MNHEY and CDR2 SVGAGI. CDR3 length: 14 amino acids. This chain's CDR3 is CASSYWGLGETQYF. In nucleotides, the CDR3 is TGTGCCAGCAGTTATTGGGGGCTGGGGGAGACCCAGTACTTC.

This clone was seen only a few times. This rearrangement joins TRBV10-3 to TRBJ1-1, with 10 bases matching TRBD1. The germline CDR1 and CDR2 sequences are ENHRY and SYGVKD. CDR3 length: 16 residues. Trimming at V came to 6 bases and at J to 0 bases, leaving 7 bases not matched to a gene. CDR3 bases: TGTGCCATCAGAAAAGGACAGGGGGACGTGAACACTGAAGCTTTCTTT. Translation gives CAIRKGQGDVNTEAFF.

The chain uses TRBV2 and TRBJ1-4; unclear D gene. The CDR3 has 15 amino acids. The germline gives CDR1 SNHLY, CDR2 FYNNEI. Trimming took off 2 bases at V and 8 bases at J, with 15 bases between the two ends. In DNA, the CDR3 is TGTGCCAGCAGTGAAATTAGAGGCCTACGGGAAAAACTGTTTTTT. Encoded protein: CASSEIRGLREKLFF.

The V and J genes are TRBV5-5 and TRBJ2-1; a possible D gene is TRBD1 (5 bases). V shed 6 bases and J shed 0 bases, with 13 bases lying between them. The CDR3 totals 15 residues. CDR1 is SGHKS, CDR2 YYEKEE, per germline (reference sequence). CDR3 coding DNA: TGTGCCAGCATCACGACAGTAGGCTCCTACAATGAGCAGTTCTTC. Amino acid sequence: CASITTVGSYNEQFF.

The chain joins TRBV27 to TRBJ1-1; perhaps TRBD1 as D (5 bases). Trimming pared 4 bases from V and 11 bases from J, leaving 14 bases between. CDR1 and CDR2 from the germline V gene are MNHEY and SMNVEV (reference sequence). This CDR3 has 12 residues. CDR3: CASSSPGGGAFF. CDR3 DNA: TGTGCCAGCAGTTCCCCGGGGGGTGGGGCTTTCTTT.

The chain recombines TRBV24-1 with TRBJ2-1, with 8 bases identical to TRBD2. This CDR3 spans 15 amino acids. Germline values: CDR1 KGHDR, CDR2 SFDVKD. V lost 6 bases, J lost 10 bases, and 13 bases stayed unmatched. The CDR3 DNA reads as TGTGCCACCAGTAAGGCGGGAGGAGGCGGTGTGGAGCAGTTCTTC. This sequence encodes CATSKAGGGGVEQFF.

The V call is TRBV14, the J call TRBJ1-1; TRBD1 is a possible D gene (5 bases). The CDR3 is 14 residues long. V was clipped by 1 base and J by 5 bases, with 11 bases between them. The germline gives CDR1 SGHDN, CDR2 FVKESK. The CDR3 here is CASSQVGGGTEAFF. In nucleotides, the CDR3 is TGTGCCAGCAGCCAAGTGGGGGGGGGAACTGAAGCTTTCTTT.

The genes are TRBV18 and TRBJ1-1; tentative D call: TRBD1 (6 bases). This CDR3 is 16 amino acids long. The germline CDR1 and CDR2 sequences are KGHSH and LQKENI. V lost 5 bases, J lost 0 bases, and 16 bases lay in between. The CDR3 protein is CASSFLNRVVNTEAFF. CDR3 nucleotide sequence: TGTGCCAGCTCATTCCTAAACAGGGTCGTGAACACTGAAGCTTTCTTT.

The chain recombines TRBV7-9 with TRBJ2-7, with 9 bases lining up with TRBD1. The CDR3 is made up of 15 amino acids. Germline values: CDR1 SEHNR, CDR2 FQNEAQ (reference sequence). V lost 1 base, J lost 6 bases, and 7 bases stayed unmatched. The DNA for the CDR3 is TGTGCCAGCAGCTTAGTAGGGGACAGGGCAGGCGAGCAGTACTTC. Translation: CASSLVGDRAGEQYF.

This clone was recorded only once. The chain employs TRBV14 and TRBJ1-1, with 7 bases matching TRBD1. The CDR3 has 12 amino acids. CDR1 is SGHDN, CDR2 FVKESK, per germline. J gave up 10 bases and V 0 bases, and 2 bases lay outside the gene matches. In DNA form, the CDR3 reads TGTGCCAGCAGCCAAGATAACAGGGGAGCTTTCTTT. Amino acid sequence: CASSQDNRGAFF.

V usage is TRBV27 and J usage is TRBJ1-3; D is perhaps TRBD1 (5 bases). The CDR3 is made up of 16 amino acids. The germline CDR1 and CDR2 sequences are MNHEY and SMNVEV (reference sequence). V gave up 2 bases and J gave up 0 bases, with 11 bases separating them. Here the CDR3 reads CASSLGGANSGNTIYF. The CDR3 DNA is TGTGCCAGCAGTTTAGGAGGGGCGAACTCTGGAAACACCATATATTTT.

As for this clone: The same CDR3 can be traced to other DNA sequences in this sample. The J gene is TRBJ1-1, the V gene TRBV7-9; 9 bases fit TRBD1. This CDR3 region has 14 residues. Germline V gene lookup returns CDR1 SEHNR and CDR2 FQNEAQ (reference sequence). The trim removed 3 bases at V and 2 bases at J, leaving 1 base unmatched. The CDR3 sequence: CASSLGQGNTEAFF. The CDR3 DNA is TGTGCCAGCAGCTTGGGACAGGGAAACACTGAAGCTTTCTTT.

This rearrangement joins TRBV7-3 to TRBJ2-1; D gene ambiguous. Germline V gives CDR1 SGHTA, CDR2 FQGTGA. The CDR3 contains 15 residues. V gave up 5 bases and J gave up 0 bases, with 11 bases separating them. The chain's CDR3 is CASSVAGDSYNEQFF. As DNA, the CDR3 is TGTGCCAGCAGCGTGGCCGGAGACTCCTACAATGAGCAGTTCTTC. The complete variable domain, with remaining parts taken from reference TRBV7-3 and TRBJ2-1, reads GAGVSQTPSNKVTEKGKYVELRCDPISGHTALYWYRQSLGQGPEFLIYFQGTGAADDSGLPNDRFFAVRPEGSVSTLKIQRTERGDSAVYLCASSVAGDSYNEQFFGPGTRLTVL.

The chain uses TRBV27 and TRBJ1-2; TRBD1 agrees at 9 bases. CDR3 length: 13 residues. CDR1 MNHEY and CDR2 SMNVEV come from the germline V gene (reference sequence). The V segment lost 3 bases and the J segment 7 bases; nucleotides outside the gene matches: 3. The CDR3 reads CASSFTTGGGYTF. The DNA for the CDR3 is TGTGCCAGCAGTTTCACGACAGGGGGTGGCTACACCTTC.

The V call is TRBV25-1, the J call TRBJ1-2; 8 positions match TRBD1. CDR1 and CDR2 from the germline V gene are MGHDK and SYGVNS. The junction had 3 bases not matched to a gene; V was cut back by 4 bases and J by 5 bases. The CDR3 spans 13 residues. This chain's CDR3 is CASSVNRGYGYTF. The DNA for the CDR3 is TGTGCCAGCAGTGTAAACAGGGGGTATGGCTACACCTTC.

The chain recombines TRBV9 with TRBJ2-3; TRBD2 matches at 12 bases. Per germline, CDR1 SGDLS and CDR2 YYNGEE. Germline trimming cut 0 bases from V and 3 bases from J; bases unmatched to any gene: 8. This CDR3 has 18 residues. CDR3 in DNA: TGTGCCAGCAGCGTAGCTCCGGCTAGCGGGAGGGGAACAGATACGCAGTATTTT. It encodes CASSVAPASGRGTDTQYF.

This clone was seen a handful of times. The rearrangement joins TRBV18 to TRBJ2-2, with 10 bases aligning to TRBD1. From germline, CDR1 is KGHSH and CDR2 LQKENI. V shed 2 bases and J 4 bases; nucleotides not matched to a gene: 4. The CDR3 has 16 residues. The CDR3, as DNA: TGTGCCAGCTCACCATGGACAGGGGGAGCCACCGGGGAGCTGTTTTTT. Translating it yields CASSPWTGGATGELFF.

The CDR3 loop is CASSQAVAGGPMKTQYF. The CDR3 bases are TGCGCCAGCAGCCAAGCGGTAGCGGGAGGGCCTATGAAGACCCAGTACTTC. The V call is TRBV4-3, the J call TRBJ2-5, with 11 bases lining up with TRBD2. V dropped 1 base and J dropped 6; count of bases not matched to a gene: 10. CDR1 and CDR2 from the germline V gene are LGHNA and YSLEER. CDR3 length: 17 amino acids.